These 15 T cell receptor beta chains originate from one sample sequenced in a study of glioma-infiltrating T cells. Amplification of TCR alpha and beta CDR3 regions from RNA used iRepertoire nested multiplex PCR. TCRdb used MiXCR to reprocess the multiplex PCR reads, holding one entry per CDR3 protein. Of about 180,000 distinct CDR3 sequences in the sample, about 40% were seen once. The sequenced material came from glioma tissue, nonneoplastic brain tissue, or PBMCs (not recorded which). The receptors originated from a human donor with low-grade glioma or glioblastoma, undergoing nonglioma brain surgery, or in good health (not recorded which).

There are a few counts of this clonotype. The V gene is TRBV7-9, the J gene TRBJ2-5; D is uncertain. The CDR3 extends over 14 amino acids. Germline V CDR1 and CDR2: SEHNR, FQNEAQ (reference sequence). V was trimmed by 5 bases and J by 1 base, leaving 11 bases between them. In DNA, the CDR3 is TGTGCCAGCAGCCCTGACGGAACCCAAGAGACCCAGTACTTC. As protein: CASSPDGTQETQYF.

As to this clonotype: A much larger clone differs from this one at a single base, so this may be a read error. The J gene is TRBJ1-2, the V gene TRBV6-1; D uncertain. CDR1 and CDR2 from the germline V gene are MNHNS and SASEGT. The CDR3 is 13 residues long. CDR3 DNA: TGTGCCAGCAGTGTAGGAGGGAGCTATGGCTGCACCTTC. It translates to CASSVGGSYGCTF.

For this clonotype: A much bigger clone sits one base away, suggesting this may be a read error. V is TRBV3-1 and J is TRBJ2-1; D perhaps matches TRBD2 (6 bases). Germline CDR1 reads LGHDT; CDR2 reads YNNKEL (reference sequence). Deletions cut 6 bases from V and 6 bases from J, with 15 bases between. The CDR3 consists of 14 residues. CDR3 region: CASRRARRANEQFF. The CDR3 DNA follows: TGTGCCAGCAGACGGGCCCGGAGGGCCAATGAGCAGTTCTTC.

On this clonotype itself: A read error may be the cause here, since a much bigger clone is one base away. The V gene is TRBV20-1, the J gene TRBJ2-5, with TRBD2 matching over 9 bases. The CDR3 has 12 residues. Germline CDR1 is DFQATT and CDR2 is SNEGSKA (reference sequence). The ends lost 7 bases at V and 5 bases at J; junction bases unmatched: 5. The CDR3 loop is CSEDTSGETQYF. CDR3 bases: TGCAGTGAGGACACTAGCGGGGAGACCCAGTACTTC.

This clonotype was counted only a few times. The gene calls are TRBV7-2 and TRBJ2-7, with 11 bases identical to TRBD2. This CDR3 has 13 amino acids. The V gene end was trimmed by 2 bases and the J gene end by 6 bases; junction bases not matched to a gene: 0. In germline, CDR1 is SGHTA, CDR2 FQGNSA. The CDR3 loop is CASSLLAGGEQYF. The CDR3 coding sequence is TGTGCCAGCAGCTTACTAGCGGGAGGCGAGCAGTACTTC. Full variable domain (outside the CDR3, taken from reference TRBV7-2 and TRBJ2-7): GAGVSQSPSNKVTEKGKDVELRCDPISGHTALYWYRQSLGQGLEFLIYFQGNSAPDKSGLPSDRFSAERTGGSVSTLTIQRTQQEDSAVYLCASSLLAGGEQYFGPGTRLTVT.

With regard to this clonotype: A read error may be the cause here, since a much bigger clone is one base away. The chain employs TRBV14 and TRBJ1-1; D not resolved. Germline CDR1 is SGHDN and CDR2 is FVKESK. V lost 0 bases and J lost 3, with 5 bases in between. This CDR3 is built from 13 residues. The CDR3 protein is CASSQERYTEAFF. DNA of the CDR3: TGTGCCAGCAGCCAAGAGAGGTACACTGAAGCTTTCTTT.

The chain couples TRBV18 to TRBJ1-5; no definite D call. There are 15 residues in the CDR3. Germline V lookup: CDR1 KGHSH, CDR2 LQKENI. Deletions cut 3 bases from V and 0 bases from J, with 9 bases between. CDR3 sequence: CASSPTEASNQPQHF. The CDR3, as DNA: TGTGCCAGCTCACCGACGGAGGCTAGCAATCAGCCCCAGCATTTT.

A note on this clonotype: A much larger clone is a single base away; this may be a read error. This chain uses TRBV5-4 with TRBJ2-7; no firm D call. CDR3 size: 14 residues. CDR1 is SGHNT and CDR2 is YYREEE in the germline V gene (reference sequence). CDR3 sequence (DNA): TGTGCCAGCAGCTTGAAACTCGATGCCGACGATCAGTACTTC. Its translation is CASSLKLDADDQYF.

This clonotype was seen a handful of times. V and J are TRBV7-2 and TRBJ2-2, with a weak D call TRBD2 (6 bases). V was trimmed by 1 base and J by 3 bases, leaving 12 bases between them. The CDR3 has 16 amino acids. Germline V CDR1 and CDR2: SGHTA, FQGNSA. The chain's CDR3 is CASSLGRGADTGELFF. The DNA of the CDR3 is TGTGCCAGCAGCTTAGGGCGGGGAGCTGACACCGGGGAGCTGTTTTTT.

This clonotype was seen more than once but under ten times. The rearrangement joins TRBV7-2 to TRBJ1-2; TRBD1 is a possible D gene (6 bases). Germline CDR1 reads SGHTA; CDR2 reads FQGNSA. Trimming shortened V by 5 bases and J by 5 bases, and 15 bases separated the two germline ends. The CDR3 loop spans 14 amino acids. Here the CDR3 DNA reads TGTGCCAGCAGCCTAAAAAGGGGACAATATGGCTACACCTTC. Its protein product is CASSLKRGQYGYTF.

This clonotype came up a few times. The gene calls are TRBV7-9 and TRBJ1-5, with D uncertain. Looked up from germline, CDR1 is SEHNR and CDR2 is FQNEAQ (reference sequence). Trimming took 0 bases from V and 2 from J, leaving 8 bases between them. This CDR3 spans 15 amino acids. CDR3 sequence (DNA): TGTGCCAGCAGCTTAGCGGCCGGTGGCAATCAGCCCCAGCATTTT. Protein sequence: CASSLAAGGNQPQHF.

This rearrangement joins TRBV4-2 to TRBJ2-7; 8 bases are shared with TRBD1. The CDR3 sequence is 17 residues long. The trim removed 0 bases at V and 1 base at J, leaving 8 bases unmatched. The V gene's germline CDR1 is LGHNA and CDR2 YNFKEQ. In DNA form, the CDR3 reads TGTGCCAGCAGCCAAGACGGGTCAGGGGGCCCTTCCTACGAGCAGTACTTC. Protein: CASSQDGSGGPSYEQYF.

About this clonotype itself: Since a much larger clone is just one base distant, this may be a read error. This chain links TRBV24-1 with TRBJ2-1, with D possibly TRBD1 on 5 matching bases. This CDR3 contains 14 residues. Between the trimmed V and J ends, which lost 3 bases and 8 bases, there was a span of 13 bases. Per germline, CDR1 KGHDR and CDR2 SFDVKD. DNA for the CDR3: TGTGCCACCAGTGATCGCAGACAGAGACATGAGCAGTTCTTC. Its translation is CATSDRRQRHEQFF.

The genes are TRBV29-1 and TRBJ2-3, with 7 bases aligning to TRBD1. The V segment lost 6 bases and the J segment 5 bases; nucleotides outside the gene matches: 11. Germline assignment: CDR1 SQVTM and CDR2 ANQGSEA. The length of the CDR3 is 14 residues. The CDR3 DNA follows: TGCAGCGTCAGTAGGCAGGGGGTCGGAGATACGCAGTATTTT. Translated, it gives CSVSRQGVGDTQYF.

V is TRBV18 and J is TRBJ1-1; D is undetermined. V was trimmed by 5 bases and J by 1 base, leaving 11 bases between them. Germline loops: CDR1 KGHSH, CDR2 LQKENI. The CDR3 runs 14 residues. CDR3 coding DNA: TGTGCCAGCTCAACGGGAGGCCGGAACACTGAAGCTTTCTTT. Amino acid sequence: CASSTGGRNTEAFF.